This T cell receptor beta chain was captured in a study of OX40 agonist ivuxolimab in advanced cancers. Looking at the study overall: Anti-PD-1, anti-PD-L1 or anti-CTLA-4 therapy given earlier was allowed, and approximately 43% had some. General study findings and limits: At 0.1-3.0 mg/kg, partial responders had clonal expansion among the lowest observed.

Sequencing was performed with immunoSEQ multiplex PCR; in TCRdb, only in-frame clones are kept and a portion is missing. The data show 30,000 to 40,000 clones, approximately 79% seen once. This clone came up a few times. Its antigen is as yet unknown. Specimen: CD4+ or CD8+ T cells sorted from blood, collected in a trial of the OX40 agonist ivuxolimab. The receptor was isolated from an adult with an advanced solid tumor such as melanoma, head and neck, liver or kidney cancer.

CDR3 protein: CASSEQGQVLTF. CDR3 coding DNA: TGTGCCAGCAGTGAACAGGGGCAAGTCCTGACTTTC. This chain links TRBV25-1 with TRBJ2-6; maybe TRBD1 (6 bases). This CDR3 contains 12 residues. The germline V gene has CDR1 MGHDK and CDR2 SYGVNS. V gave up 2 bases and J gave up 13 bases, with 9 bases separating them.